A single sample gave rise to the 25 T cell receptor beta chains below, sequenced in a study of T cells in Graves' hyperthyroidism and ophthalmopathy. From RNA transcripts, TCR beta CDR3 regions were amplified. TCR CDR3 underwent first-round RT-PCR with the HTBI primer set. TCRdb called the multiplex PCR reads again in MiXCR, with one record for every CDR3 protein. The top ten hold under 20% of the sample, which has 500,000 to 700,000 distinct CDR3 sequences, 16% seen once. Sequenced: blood. Receptors were obtained from a woman between 18 and 29 years old with Graves' hyperthyroidism.

The rearrangement links TRBV6-1 to TRBJ1-5; D perhaps matches TRBD1 (5 bases). This CDR3 has 13 residues. Germline V gene data show CDR1 as MNHNS and CDR2 as SASEGT. The V gene lost 7 bases and the J gene lost 7 bases, with 14 bases spanning the gap. The CDR3 here is CASILGAGQPQHF. In nucleotides, the CDR3 is TGTGCCAGCATCCTAGGGGCCGGGCAGCCCCAGCATTTT.

In this sample, this clonotype turned up many times. The J gene is TRBJ1-1, the V gene TRBV2; D unclear. V was pared by 2 bases and J by 1 base, with 8 bases between. The germline gives CDR1 SNHLY, CDR2 FYNNEI. This CDR3 spans 14 amino acids. Here the CDR3 reads CASSESIPNTEAFF. The CDR3 bases are TGTGCCAGCAGTGAAAGCATACCGAACACTGAAGCTTTCTTT.

This clonotype appeared many times. CDR3 region: CASSSKRATPYEQYF. In nucleotides, the CDR3 is TGTGCCAGCAGTTCCAAGCGGGCTACCCCCTACGAGCAGTACTTC. The rearrangement links TRBV28 to TRBJ2-7; a weak D match, TRBD2 (6 bases). Trimming stripped 4 bases from V and 2 bases from J, with 15 bases between. Germline assignment: CDR1 MDHEN and CDR2 SYDVKM. CDR3 size: 15 residues.

This chain joins TRBV2 and TRBJ2-2; 9 bases fit TRBD1. This CDR3 is 16 amino acids long. V shed 6 bases, J shed 5 bases, and the junction held 10 bases outside the gene matches. The germline V gene has CDR1 SNHLY and CDR2 FYNNEI. CDR3 coding DNA: TGTGCCAGCAGGGCCCCGGGACAGGGTTCAACCGGGGAGCTGTTTTTT. Amino acids: CASRAPGQGSTGELFF.

This chain connects TRBV12-3 or TRBV12-4 to TRBJ2-1, with 8 bases matching TRBD1. Unmatched junction bases numbered 7, after V lost 5 bases and J lost 7 bases. This CDR3 region has 14 residues. CDR3 bases: TGTGCCAGCAGTCCCCGACAGGGGAAAAATGAGCAGTTCTTC. It yields the protein CASSPRQGKNEQFF.

This clonotype came up many times. The gene calls are TRBV20-1 and TRBJ2-3; 10 nucleotides align to TRBD1. Germline V gene lookup returns CDR1 DFQATT and CDR2 SNEGSKA (reference sequence). CDR3 length equals 16 residues. V was pared by 0 bases and J by 2 bases, with 5 bases of the junction left unmatched. The CDR3 nucleotides are TGCAGTGCTAGAGATCTCGGGACAGGGGTCACAGATACGCAGTATTTT. It specifies CSARDLGTGVTDTQYF.

To note about this clonotype: Being one base from a much bigger clone, this may be a read error. The rearrangement joins TRBV3-1 to TRBJ1-2; D may be TRBD1 (5 bases). Between the trimmed V and J ends, which lost 5 bases and 8 bases, there was a span of 15 bases. This CDR3 is built from 13 residues. Per the germline V gene, CDR1 is LGHDT and CDR2 is YNNKEL (reference sequence). CDR3 protein: CASSAEEGLGYTF. The DNA for the CDR3 is TGTGCCAGCAGCGCCGAGGAGGGACTGGGCTACACCTTC.

With respect to this clonotype: A read error may be the cause here, since a much bigger clone is one base away. The chain recombines TRBV11-2 with TRBJ2-5, with D possibly matching TRBD1 (5 bases). The CDR3 covers 14 residues. The V end lost 5 bases, the J end lost 2 bases, and 12 bases lay between the germline ends. Per germline, CDR1 SGHAT and CDR2 FQNNGV. The CDR3, as DNA: TGTGCCAGCAGCCTTTTTTCAGGGCAAGAGACCCAGTACTTC. Residues: CASSLFSGQETQYF.

This clonotype was counted at least ten times. The gene calls are TRBV10-3 and TRBJ2-3; TRBD1 matches at 7 bases. The CDR3 has 15 residues. V shed 8 bases, J shed 0 bases, and the junction held 8 bases outside the gene matches. Germline lookup yields CDR1 ENHRY and CDR2 SYGVKD. CDR3 sequence: CAIRNRDRSTDTQYF. The CDR3 DNA sequence: TGTGCCATCCGAAACCGGGACAGAAGCACAGATACGCAGTATTTT.

This sequence joins TRBV6-5 and TRBJ2-7; the match to TRBD1 covers 7 bases. The CDR3 runs 13 residues. The germline V gene has CDR1 MNHEY and CDR2 SVGAGI. Trimming removed 2 bases from V and 6 bases from J; junction bases left unmatched: 4. The CDR3 sequence: CASSYGSGGEQYF. In nucleotides, the CDR3 is TGTGCCAGCAGTTACGGTTCAGGGGGCGAGCAGTACTTC.

The chain carries TRBV24-1 and TRBJ2-1; TRBD2 matches 11 bases. The CDR3 contains 16 residues. V lost 3 bases and J lost 8; bases outside the gene matches: 8. Germline loops: CDR1 KGHDR, CDR2 SFDVKD. CDR3 DNA sequence: TGTGCCACCAGTGATGTTAGCGGGAGGGCCACGGATGAGCAGTTCTTC. It codes for CATSDVSGRATDEQFF.

The chain is built from TRBV5-1 and TRBJ2-7; weak D call: TRBD2 (5 bases). V dropped 0 bases and J dropped 6 bases, with 16 bases sitting between them. CDR1 SGHRS and CDR2 YFSETQ come from the germline V gene. CDR3 length: 15 amino acids. The CDR3 DNA sequence: TGCGCCAGCAGCTTGGCCGGCCTAGCCCTGGGCGAGCAGTACTTC. Translation gives CASSLAGLALGEQYF.

This clonotype was recorded at least ten times. The chain recombines TRBV7-8 with TRBJ1-5; tentatively, D is TRBD1 (6 bases). The CDR3 consists of 16 residues. Germline assignment: CDR1 SGHVS and CDR2 FQNEAQ. The V end lost 10 bases, the J end lost 2 bases, and 21 bases lay between the germline ends. The CDR3 is CATQAGDRFGNQPQHF. The CDR3 bases are TGTGCCACCCAAGCAGGGGATAGGTTTGGCAATCAGCCCCAGCATTTT.

This sequence joins TRBV11-2 and TRBJ2-2; 11 positions agree with TRBD2. Germline V lookup: CDR1 SGHAT, CDR2 FQNNGV. The ends lost 2 bases at V and 7 bases at J; junction bases unmatched: 3. CDR3 size: 15 residues. The CDR3 here is CASSLPGLAGGELFF. Here the CDR3 DNA reads TGTGCCAGCAGCTTACCTGGACTAGCGGGCGGGGAGCTGTTTTTT. The entire variable domain, with the rest obtained from reference TRBV11-2 and TRBJ2-2, is as follows: EAGVAQSPRYKIIEKRQSVAFWCNPISGHATLYWYQQILGQGPKLLIQFQNNGVVDDSQLPKDRFSAERLKGVDSTLKIQPAKLEDSAVYLCASSLPGLAGGELFFGEGSRLTVL.

Of note for this clonotype: A clone one base away is much larger, so this may be a read error. The genes are TRBV27 and TRBJ2-1; D may be TRBD1 or TRBD2 (6 bases each). The CDR3 has 16 residues. Per the germline V gene, CDR1 is MNHEY and CDR2 is SMNVEV (reference sequence). For the CDR3, the DNA is TGTGCCACCCAAACCAGGGGCGCGGGGTCCTACGATGAGCAGTTCTTC. Protein: CATQTRGAGSYDEQFF.

The chain couples TRBV24-1 to TRBJ2-1; 8 nucleotides line up with TRBD2. Per the germline V gene, CDR1 is KGHDR and CDR2 is SFDVKD. CDR3 size: 18 residues. Germline trimming cut 4 bases from V and 1 base from J; bases unmatched to any gene: 11. Here the CDR3 reads CATSDFFTGTSSYNEQFF. DNA for the CDR3: TGTGCCACCAGTGACTTTTTTACCGGGACTAGTTCCTACAATGAGCAGTTCTTC.

The sample holds a few counts of this clonotype. Just one base apart from a much larger clone, this may be a read error. The chain employs TRBV13 and TRBJ2-7; TRBD1 matches at 7 bases. Judging by the DNA end, TRBJ2-1 fits better; the J call may be wrong. The CDR3 is 13 residues long. Germline loops: CDR1 PRHDT, CDR2 FYEKMQ (reference sequence). For the CDR3, the DNA is TGTGCCAGCAGCCGGGGACAGCCCTACGAGCAGTTCTTC. Protein: CASSRGQPYEQFF.

The chain carries TRBV12-5 and TRBJ2-1, with 13 nucleotides matching TRBD2. CDR1 is LGHNT, CDR2 FRNRAP, per germline. The CDR3 spans 21 residues. The V and J ends lost 2 bases and 2 bases, in that order; junction bases with no gene match: 15. The CDR3 protein is CASGLKPGGLAGPRTYNEQFF. CDR3 bases: TGTGCTAGTGGTTTGAAACCTGGGGGACTAGCGGGACCCCGCACCTACAATGAGCAGTTCTTC.

This chain connects TRBV6-1 to TRBJ1-3; D call uncertain. From germline, CDR1 is MNHNS and CDR2 SASEGT. This CDR3 region has 14 residues. The V end was cut by 7 bases, the J end by 1 base, with 11 bases between. The CDR3 DNA reads TGTGCCAGCATATTGACACTGTCTGGAAACACCATATATTTT. Amino acid sequence: CASILTLSGNTIYF.

The table lists this clonotype with many counts. The chain recombines TRBV12-3 or TRBV12-4 with TRBJ2-7; D remains ambiguous. V lost 6 bases to trimming and J lost 7 bases, with 16 bases between them. The CDR3 consists of 13 residues. The CDR3 protein is CASSLSRGGEQYF. The CDR3, as DNA: TGTGCCAGCAGCTTATCCCGCGGTGGGGAGCAGTACTTC.

This clonotype was seen repeatedly, ten times or more. DNA of the CDR3: TGTGCCAGCAGCCCCTATAGCTCTCCCCAAGAGACCCAGTACTTC. It encodes CASSPYSSPQETQYF. V gene TRBV7-2 combines with J gene TRBJ2-5; D ambiguous. V gave up 5 bases and J gave up 1 base, with 14 bases separating them. CDR3 length: 15 amino acids. CDR1 is SGHTA, CDR2 FQGNSA, per germline. Complete variable domain (other parts from reference TRBV7-2 and TRBJ2-5): GAGVSQSPSNKVTEKGKDVELRCDPISGHTALYWYRQSLGQGLEFLIYFQGNSAPDKSGLPSDRFSAERTGGSVSTLTIQRTQQEDSAVYLCASSPYSSPQETQYFGPGTRLLVL.

This clonotype was seen only a few times. The chain links TRBV30 to TRBJ1-1; TRBD1 is a possible D gene (6 bases). This CDR3 region has 13 residues. Per the germline V gene, CDR1 is GTSNPN and CDR2 is SVGIG (reference sequence). Trimming took 0 bases from V and 5 from J, leaving 10 bases between them. CDR3 region: CAWSVKGVTEAFF. DNA of the CDR3: TGTGCCTGGAGTGTGAAGGGGGTGACTGAAGCTTTCTTT. Full variable domain (rest looked up from reference TRBV30 and TRBJ1-1): SQTIHQWPATLVQPVGSPLSLECTVEGTSNPNLYWYRQAAGRGLQLLFYSVGIGQISSEVPQNLSASRPQDRQFILSSKKLLLSDSGFYLCAWSVKGVTEAFFGQGTRLTVV.

This clonotype was counted many times. The genes are TRBV4-1 and TRBJ2-3; TRBD1 matches at 8 bases. V lost 7 bases, J lost 4 bases, and 7 bases stayed unmatched. The germline gives CDR1 MGHRA, CDR2 YSYEKL. This CDR3 spans 14 amino acids. The CDR3 DNA sequence: TGCGCCAGCACTTGGGCAGGGGGCGCAGATACGCAGTATTTT. Translating gives CASTWAGGADTQYF.

V and J are TRBV20-1 and TRBJ2-1; 8 nucleotides line up with TRBD1. The CDR3 is made up of 17 amino acids. The J segment lost 5 bases and the V segment lost 4 bases, leaving 16 bases of the junction unmatched. Germline assignment: CDR1 DFQATT and CDR2 SNEGSKA (reference sequence). CDR3 nucleotide sequence: TGCAGTGCTACGGAATGGGACAGGTTGACAGCACACAATGAGCAGTTCTTC. Translated, it gives CSATEWDRLTAHNEQFF.

This clonotype appeared many times. V usage is TRBV13 and J usage is TRBJ1-3; the match to TRBD1 covers 9 bases. Germline V gene data show CDR1 as PRHDT and CDR2 as FYEKMQ (reference sequence). V was pared by 0 bases and J by 4 bases, with 1 base of the junction left unmatched. This CDR3 has 15 residues. Here the CDR3 reads CASSLGTGGGNTIYF. The CDR3 nucleotides are TGTGCCAGCAGCTTAGGGACAGGGGGAGGAAACACCATATATTTT. The complete variable domain, with remaining parts taken from reference TRBV13 and TRBJ1-3, reads AAGVIQSPRHLIKEKRETATLKCYPIPRHDTVYWYQQGPGQDPQFLISFYEKMQSDKGSIPDRFSAQQFSDYHSELNMSSLELGDSALYFCASSLGTGGGNTIYFGEGSWLTVV.